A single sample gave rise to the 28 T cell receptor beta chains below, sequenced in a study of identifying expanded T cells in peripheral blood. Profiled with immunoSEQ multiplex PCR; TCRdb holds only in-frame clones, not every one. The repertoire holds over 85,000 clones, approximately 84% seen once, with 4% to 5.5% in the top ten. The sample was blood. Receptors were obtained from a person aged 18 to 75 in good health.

Written as DNA, the CDR3 is TGCGCCAGCAGCTTGGACGGGGGACTATACGAGCAGTACTTC. Its translation is CASSLDGGLYEQYF. The chain couples TRBV5-1 to TRBJ2-7, with 7 positions matching TRBD2. This CDR3 has 14 residues. CDR1 and CDR2 from the germline V gene are SGHRS and YFSETQ. Trimming removed 0 bases from V and 4 bases from J; junction bases left unmatched: 4.

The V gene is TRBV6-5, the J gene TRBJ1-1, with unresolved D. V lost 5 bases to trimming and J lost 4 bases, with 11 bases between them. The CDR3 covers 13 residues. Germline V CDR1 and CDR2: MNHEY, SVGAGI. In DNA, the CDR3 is TGTGCCAGCAGTGCCTCATTAAGCACTGAAGCTTTCTTT. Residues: CASSASLSTEAFF.

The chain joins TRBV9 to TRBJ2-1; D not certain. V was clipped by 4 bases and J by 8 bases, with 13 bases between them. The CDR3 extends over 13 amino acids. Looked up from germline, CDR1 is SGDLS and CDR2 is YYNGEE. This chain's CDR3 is CASSRQMVHEQFF. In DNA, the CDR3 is TGTGCCAGCAGCCGACAAATGGTGCATGAGCAGTTCTTC.

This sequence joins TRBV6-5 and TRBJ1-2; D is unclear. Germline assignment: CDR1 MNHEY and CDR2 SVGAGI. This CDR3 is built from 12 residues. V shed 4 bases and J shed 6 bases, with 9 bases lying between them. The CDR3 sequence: CASSWQFDGYTF. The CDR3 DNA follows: TGTGCCAGCAGTTGGCAGTTCGATGGCTACACCTTC.

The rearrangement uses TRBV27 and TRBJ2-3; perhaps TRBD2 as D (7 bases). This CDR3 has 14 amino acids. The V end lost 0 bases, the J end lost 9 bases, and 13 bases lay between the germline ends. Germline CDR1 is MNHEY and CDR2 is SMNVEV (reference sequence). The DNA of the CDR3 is TGTGCCAGCAGTTTATCTCCGGGGGGCACGACGCAGTATTTT. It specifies CASSLSPGGTTQYF.

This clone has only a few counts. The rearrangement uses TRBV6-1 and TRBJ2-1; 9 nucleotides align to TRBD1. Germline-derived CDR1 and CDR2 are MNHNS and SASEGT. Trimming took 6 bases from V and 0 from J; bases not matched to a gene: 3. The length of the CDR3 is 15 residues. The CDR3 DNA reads TGTGCCAGCAGGACGGACAGGGGCTCCTACAATGAGCAGTTCTTC. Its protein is CASRTDRGSYNEQFF.

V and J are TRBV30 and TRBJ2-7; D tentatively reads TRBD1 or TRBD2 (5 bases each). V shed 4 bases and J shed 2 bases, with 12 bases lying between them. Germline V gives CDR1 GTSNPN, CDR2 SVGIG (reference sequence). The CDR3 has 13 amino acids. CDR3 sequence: CAWTRDPPYEQYF. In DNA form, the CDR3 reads TGTGCCTGGACCCGGGACCCACCCTACGAGCAGTACTTC.

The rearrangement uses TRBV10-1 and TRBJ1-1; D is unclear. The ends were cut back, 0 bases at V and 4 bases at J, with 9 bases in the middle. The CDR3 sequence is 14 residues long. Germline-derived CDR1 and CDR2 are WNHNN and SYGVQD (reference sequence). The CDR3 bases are TGCGCCAGCAGTGAGTCGCCGGGGAGCACTGAAGCTTTCTTT. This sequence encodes CASSESPGSTEAFF.

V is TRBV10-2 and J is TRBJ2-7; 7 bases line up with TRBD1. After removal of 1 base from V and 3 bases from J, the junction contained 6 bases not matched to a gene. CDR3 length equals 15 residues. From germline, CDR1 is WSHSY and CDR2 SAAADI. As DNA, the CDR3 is TGCGCCAGCAGTGAGTGGCCGGGACAGCACTACGAGCAGTACTTC. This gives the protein CASSEWPGQHYEQYF.

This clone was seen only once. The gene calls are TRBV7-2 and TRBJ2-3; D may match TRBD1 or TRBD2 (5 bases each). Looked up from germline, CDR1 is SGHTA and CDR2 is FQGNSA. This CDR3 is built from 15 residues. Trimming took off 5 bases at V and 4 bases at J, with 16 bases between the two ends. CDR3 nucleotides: TGTGCCAGCAGCCACTCCGGGACCTGGGCAGATACGCAGTATTTT. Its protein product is CASSHSGTWADTQYF. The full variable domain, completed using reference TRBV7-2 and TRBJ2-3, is GAGVSQSPSNKVTEKGKDVELRCDPISGHTALYWYRQSLGQGLEFLIYFQGNSAPDKSGLPSDRFSAERTGGSVSTLTIQRTQQEDSAVYLCASSHSGTWADTQYFGPGTRLTVL.

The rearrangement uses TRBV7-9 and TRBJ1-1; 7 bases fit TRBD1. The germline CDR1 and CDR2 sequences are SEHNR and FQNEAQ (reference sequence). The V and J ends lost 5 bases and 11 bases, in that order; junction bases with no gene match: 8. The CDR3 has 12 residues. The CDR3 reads CASSPGRGIAFF. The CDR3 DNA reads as TGTGCCAGCAGCCCTGGCAGGGGGATTGCTTTCTTT.

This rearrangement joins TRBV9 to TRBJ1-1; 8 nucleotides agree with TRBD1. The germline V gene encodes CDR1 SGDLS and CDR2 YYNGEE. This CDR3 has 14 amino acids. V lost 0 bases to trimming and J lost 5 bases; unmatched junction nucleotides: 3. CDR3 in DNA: TGTGCCAGCAGCGTAGGGAGACAGGGGACTGAAGCTTTCTTT. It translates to CASSVGRQGTEAFF.

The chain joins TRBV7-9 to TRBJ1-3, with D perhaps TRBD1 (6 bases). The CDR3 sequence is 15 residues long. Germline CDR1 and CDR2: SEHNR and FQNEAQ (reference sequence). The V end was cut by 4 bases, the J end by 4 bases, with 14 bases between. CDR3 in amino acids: CASSYGDRIGNTIYF. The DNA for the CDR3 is TGTGCCAGCAGCTACGGCGACAGGATCGGAAACACCATATATTTT.

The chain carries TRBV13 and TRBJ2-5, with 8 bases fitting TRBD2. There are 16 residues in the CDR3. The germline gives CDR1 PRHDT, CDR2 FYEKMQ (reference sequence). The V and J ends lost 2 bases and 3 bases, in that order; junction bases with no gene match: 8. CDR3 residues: CASSLRVAGLKETQYF. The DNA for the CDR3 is TGTGCCAGCAGCTTAAGGGTAGCGGGGCTTAAAGAGACCCAGTACTTC.

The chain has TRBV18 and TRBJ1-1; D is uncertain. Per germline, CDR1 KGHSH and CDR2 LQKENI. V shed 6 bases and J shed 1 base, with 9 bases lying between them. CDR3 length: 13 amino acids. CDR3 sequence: CASSRSRNTEAFF. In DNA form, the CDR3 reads TGTGCCAGCTCCCGGAGCAGGAACACTGAAGCTTTCTTT.

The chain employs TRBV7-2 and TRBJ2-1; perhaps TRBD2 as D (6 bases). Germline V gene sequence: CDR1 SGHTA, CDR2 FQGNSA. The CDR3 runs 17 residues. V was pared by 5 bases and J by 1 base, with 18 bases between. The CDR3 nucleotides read TGTGCCAGCAGCAATCTACCGGGACTGGGGTCCTACAATGAGCAGTTCTTC. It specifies CASSNLPGLGSYNEQFF.

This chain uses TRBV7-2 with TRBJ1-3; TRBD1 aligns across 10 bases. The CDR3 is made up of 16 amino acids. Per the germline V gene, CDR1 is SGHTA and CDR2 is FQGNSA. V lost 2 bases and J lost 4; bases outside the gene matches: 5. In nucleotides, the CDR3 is TGTGCCAGCAGCTTAAGACAGGGGGCGTCCGGAAACACCATATATTTT. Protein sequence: CASSLRQGASGNTIYF.

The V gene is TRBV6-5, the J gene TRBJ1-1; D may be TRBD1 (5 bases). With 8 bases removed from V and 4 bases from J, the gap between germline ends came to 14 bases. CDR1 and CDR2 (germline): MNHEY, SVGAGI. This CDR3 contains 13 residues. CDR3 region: CASQLNRGTEAFF. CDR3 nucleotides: TGTGCCAGCCAGTTGAATAGGGGCACTGAAGCTTTCTTT.

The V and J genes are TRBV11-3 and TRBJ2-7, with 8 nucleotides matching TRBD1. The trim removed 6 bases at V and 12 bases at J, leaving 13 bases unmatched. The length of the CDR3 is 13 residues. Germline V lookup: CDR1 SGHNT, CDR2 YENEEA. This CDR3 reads CASSFGMDRAVYF. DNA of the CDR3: TGTGCCAGCAGTTTTGGGATGGACAGGGCGGTGTACTTC. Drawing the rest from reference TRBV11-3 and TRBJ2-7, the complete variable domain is EAGVVQSPRYKIIEKKQPVAFWCNPISGHNTLYWYLQNLGQGPELLIRYENEEAVDDSQLPKDRFSAERLKGVDSTLKIQPAELGDSAVYLCASSFGMDRAVYFGPGTRLTVT.

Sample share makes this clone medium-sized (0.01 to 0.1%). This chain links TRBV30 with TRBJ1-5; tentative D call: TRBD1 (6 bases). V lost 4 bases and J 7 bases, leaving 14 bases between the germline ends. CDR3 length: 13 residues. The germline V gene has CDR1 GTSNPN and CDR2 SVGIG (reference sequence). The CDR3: CAWKDRSGQPQHF. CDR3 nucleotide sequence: TGTGCCTGGAAAGACAGGTCCGGACAGCCCCAGCATTTT.

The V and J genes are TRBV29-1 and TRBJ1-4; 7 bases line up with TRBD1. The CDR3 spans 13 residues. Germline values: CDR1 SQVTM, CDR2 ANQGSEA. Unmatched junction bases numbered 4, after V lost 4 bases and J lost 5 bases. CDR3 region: CSVVQGLNEKLFF. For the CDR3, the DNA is TGCAGCGTTGTACAGGGGCTAAATGAAAAACTGTTTTTT.

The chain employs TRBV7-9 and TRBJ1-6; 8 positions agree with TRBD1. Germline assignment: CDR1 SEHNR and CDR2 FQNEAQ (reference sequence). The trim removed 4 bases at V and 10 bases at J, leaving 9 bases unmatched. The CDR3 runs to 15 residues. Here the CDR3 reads CASSSQGQGGSPLHF. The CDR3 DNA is TGTGCCAGCAGCTCTCAAGGACAGGGAGGGTCACCCCTCCACTTT.

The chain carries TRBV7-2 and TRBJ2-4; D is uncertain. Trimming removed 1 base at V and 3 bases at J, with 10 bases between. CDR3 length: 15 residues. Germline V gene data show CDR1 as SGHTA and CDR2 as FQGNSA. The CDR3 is CASSLGLVGKNIQYF. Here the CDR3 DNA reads TGTGCCAGCAGCTTAGGTCTAGTCGGCAAAAACATTCAGTACTTC.

The CDR3 nucleotides read TGCGCCAGCAGCTGGGAATCGGGCCAAGAGACCCAGTACTTC. It yields the protein CASSWESGQETQYF. The chain carries TRBV5-1 and TRBJ2-5; D remains unclear. The CDR3 loop spans 14 amino acids. Between the trimmed V and J ends, which lost 3 bases and 1 base, there was a span of 10 bases. Looked up from germline, CDR1 is SGHRS and CDR2 is YFSETQ.

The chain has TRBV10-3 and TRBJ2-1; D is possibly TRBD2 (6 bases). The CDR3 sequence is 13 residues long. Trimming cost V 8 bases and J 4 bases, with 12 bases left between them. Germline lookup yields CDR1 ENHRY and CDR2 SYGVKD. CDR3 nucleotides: TGTGCCATCCGGGACTCGGGATACAATGAGCAGTTCTTC. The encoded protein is CAIRDSGYNEQFF.

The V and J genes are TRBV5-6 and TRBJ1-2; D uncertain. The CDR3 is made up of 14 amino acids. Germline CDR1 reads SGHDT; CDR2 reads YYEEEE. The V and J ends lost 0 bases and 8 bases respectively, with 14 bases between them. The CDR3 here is CASSLVGFDGGYTF. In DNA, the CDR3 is TGTGCCAGCAGCTTGGTAGGGTTTGACGGCGGCTACACCTTC.

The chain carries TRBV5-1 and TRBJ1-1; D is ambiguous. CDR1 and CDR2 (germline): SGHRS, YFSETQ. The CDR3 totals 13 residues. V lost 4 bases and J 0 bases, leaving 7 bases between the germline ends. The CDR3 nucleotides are TGCGCCAGCAGCCCGGACCTGAACACTGAAGCTTTCTTT. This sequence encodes CASSPDLNTEAFF. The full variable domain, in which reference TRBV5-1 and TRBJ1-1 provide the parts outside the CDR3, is KAGVTQTPRYLIKTRGQQVTLSCSPISGHRSVSWYQQTPGQGLQFLFEYFSETQRNKGNFPGRFSGRQFSNSRSEMNVSTLELGDSALYLCASSPDLNTEAFFGQGTRLTVV.

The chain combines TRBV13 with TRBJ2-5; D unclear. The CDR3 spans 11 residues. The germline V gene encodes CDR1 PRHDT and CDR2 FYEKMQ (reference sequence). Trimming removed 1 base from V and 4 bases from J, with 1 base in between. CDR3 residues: CASSLAETQYF. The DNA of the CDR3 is TGTGCCAGCAGCTTAGCAGAGACCCAGTACTTC.